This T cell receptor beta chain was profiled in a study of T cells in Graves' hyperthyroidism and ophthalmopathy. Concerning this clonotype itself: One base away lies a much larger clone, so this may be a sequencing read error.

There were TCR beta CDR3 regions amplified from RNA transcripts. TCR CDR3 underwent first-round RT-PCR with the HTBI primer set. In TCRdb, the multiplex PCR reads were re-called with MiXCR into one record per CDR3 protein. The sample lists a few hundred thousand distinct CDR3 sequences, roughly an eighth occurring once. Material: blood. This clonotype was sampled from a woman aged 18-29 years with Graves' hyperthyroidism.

CDR3 sequence reads: CSARSRGEWSEQYF. CDR3 DNA: TGCAGCGCCCGTTCCAGGGGAGAGTGGAGTGAGCAGTACTTC. The chain has TRBV29-1 and TRBJ2-7; D may be TRBD1 (6 bases). The CDR3 runs to 14 residues. Germline-derived CDR1 and CDR2 are SQVTM and ANQGSEA. Trimming took 7 bases from V and 7 from J, leaving 23 bases between them.